The 23 T cell receptor beta chains below were found in one sample sequenced in a study of PD-1 and CTLA-4 blockade in melanoma. Assay: immunoSEQ multiplex PCR; the TCRdb copy retains only in-frame clones and omits some. The sample comprises 9,500 to 13,000 clones, roughly 82% of which are singletons, and 30% to 35% rests with the top ten. Sample: CD8+ T cells from peripheral blood, taken from a patient given anti-PD-1 treatment. The receptor source for this set is a human donor with melanoma.

V is TRBV4-3 and J is TRBJ1-1, with 7 positions matching TRBD1. J gave up 5 bases and V 2 bases, and 17 bases lay outside the gene matches. Germline CDR1 LGHNA, CDR2 YSLEER. The CDR3 runs 18 residues. The DNA of the CDR3 is TGCGCCAGCAGCCAATGGGGCGGGGGGCAGGGGGGAAGGACTGAAGCTTTCTTT. This codes for CASSQWGGGQGGRTEAFF.

The chain combines TRBV7-8 with TRBJ2-7; a possible D gene is TRBD1 (6 bases). V shed 5 bases and J shed 1 base, with 12 bases lying between them. Germline V gene data show CDR1 as SGHVS and CDR2 as FQNEAQ. The CDR3 runs 14 residues. CDR3 sequence: CASSPGTFSYEQYF. CDR3 bases: TGTGCCAGCAGCCCGGGGACATTTTCCTACGAGCAGTACTTC.

This clone appeared a single time. CDR3 sequence: CASSPVPNTEAFF. The CDR3 bases are TGTGCCAGCAGCCCGGTTCCGAACACTGAAGCTTTCTTT. The V gene is TRBV6-5, the J gene TRBJ1-1; D gene unclear. Germline CDR1 reads MNHEY; CDR2 reads SVGAGI. The CDR3 contains 13 residues. Trimming took off 6 bases at V and 1 base at J, with 9 bases between the two ends.

V gene TRBV11-3 combines with J gene TRBJ2-7; 8 bases are a match to TRBD1. CDR3 length: 13 amino acids. Germline values: CDR1 SGHNT, CDR2 YENEEA. The junction had 6 bases not matched to a gene; V was cut back by 4 bases and J by 7 bases. The CDR3 spells CASSSGTGGEQYF. Here the CDR3 DNA reads TGTGCCAGCAGCTCCGGGACAGGAGGTGAGCAGTACTTC.

J is TRBJ2-2 and V is TRBV10-3; 9 positions agree with TRBD1. The CDR3 sequence is 17 residues long. Trimming removed 3 bases from V and 5 bases from J; junction bases left unmatched: 10. The germline V gene has CDR1 ENHRY and CDR2 SYGVKD. CDR3 protein: CAISDPGQGGLTGELFF. CDR3 in DNA: TGTGCCATCAGTGACCCGGGACAGGGTGGTTTGACCGGGGAGCTGTTTTTT.

The chain has TRBV4-3 and TRBJ1-2; TRBD1 is a possible D gene (6 bases). The germline V and J ends were trimmed by 4 bases and 5 bases, with 17 bases remaining between them. CDR1 is LGHNA and CDR2 is YSLEER in the germline V gene. This CDR3 is 15 amino acids long. The CDR3 bases are TGCGCCAGCAGCCCATCTTGGACAGCAGCTTATGGCTACACCTTC. Translating gives CASSPSWTAAYGYTF.

In this sample, this clone turned up once. J is TRBJ2-1 and V is TRBV29-1; 10 positions match TRBD2. CDR3 length: 14 residues. The ends lost 3 bases at V and 6 bases at J; junction bases unmatched: 5. In germline, CDR1 is SQVTM, CDR2 ANQGSEA. DNA of the CDR3: TGCAGCGTTGATACAGCGGGGGGGAGCAATGAGCAGTTCTTC. Protein: CSVDTAGGSNEQFF.

This chain joins TRBV7-9 and TRBJ2-7; perhaps TRBD2 as D (5 bases). The CDR3 runs to 13 residues. Germline values: CDR1 SEHNR, CDR2 FQNEAQ (reference sequence). Trimming removed 5 bases from V and 1 base from J, with 9 bases in between. CDR3 coding DNA: TGTGCCAGCAGCCACGACTATTCCTACGAGCAGTACTTC. This translates into CASSHDYSYEQYF.

The chain joins TRBV12-3 or TRBV12-4 to TRBJ2-7; D may be TRBD2 (5 bases). V shed 5 bases and J shed 2 bases, with 7 bases lying between them. The CDR3 loop spans 12 amino acids. The chain's CDR3 is CASSRDPYEQYF. CDR3 sequence (DNA): TGTGCCAGCAGTCGGGATCCCTACGAGCAGTACTTC.

The chain employs TRBV29-1 and TRBJ2-1, with 11 bases matching TRBD2. This CDR3 has 13 residues. V lost 7 bases and J lost 7; bases outside the gene matches: 6. The germline CDR1 and CDR2 sequences are SQVTM and ANQGSEA. CDR3 region: CSAPSGGLNEQFF. CDR3 nucleotides: TGCAGCGCCCCTAGCGGGGGGTTAAATGAGCAGTTCTTC.

V usage is TRBV10-3 and J usage is TRBJ1-1; D ambiguous. CDR1 ENHRY and CDR2 SYGVKD come from the germline V gene. Deletions cut 4 bases from V and 3 bases from J, with 6 bases between. The CDR3 sequence is 12 residues long. The CDR3 sequence is CAISVGDTEAFF. DNA of the CDR3: TGTGCCATCAGTGTTGGGGACACTGAAGCTTTCTTT.

Points on this clone: The DNA is left out, because the CDR3 cannot be placed on it with certainty; the CDR3 is given as TCRdb lists it. V usage is TRBV6-5 and J usage is TRBJ1-5. The CDR3 contains 13 residues when both ends are counted. The germline gives CDR1 MNHEY, CDR2 SVGAGI. The CDR3 loop is CASSSSGNQPQHF.

V gene TRBV29-1 combines with J gene TRBJ2-3, with 9 nucleotides matching TRBD2. This CDR3 region has 15 residues. CDR1 and CDR2 (germline): SQVTM, ANQGSEA. V shed 1 base, J shed 4 bases, and the junction held 6 bases outside the gene matches. CDR3 protein: CSVEGGGADPDTQYF. The CDR3 coding sequence is TGCAGCGTTGAAGGCGGGGGGGCAGATCCAGATACGCAGTATTTT.

CDR3 DNA: TGTGCCAGCAGTCTCGGACAAAGCTCCTATAATTCACCCCTCCACTTT. Its translation: CASSLGQSSYNSPLHF. The chain recombines TRBV7-6 with TRBJ1-6; TRBD1 is a possible D gene (5 bases). V shed 6 bases and J shed 0 bases, with 12 bases lying between them. CDR1 SGHVS and CDR2 FNYEAQ come from the germline V gene. There are 16 residues in the CDR3.

The chain joins TRBV6-5 to TRBJ1-1; D remains unclear. Trimming took 2 bases from V and 1 from J, leaving 8 bases between them. The germline gives CDR1 MNHEY, CDR2 SVGAGI. The CDR3 has 14 amino acids. CDR3 amino acids: CASSYTPGNTEAFF. CDR3 coding DNA: TGTGCCAGCAGTTACACCCCTGGGAACACTGAAGCTTTCTTT.

This clone was picked up one time. The V gene is TRBV7-9, the J gene TRBJ1-6; D may be TRBD1 (5 bases). Germline V lookup: CDR1 SEHNR, CDR2 FQNEAQ (reference sequence). V was shortened by 3 bases and J by 13 bases, with 13 bases between the two germline ends. This CDR3 spans 13 amino acids. CDR3 nucleotide sequence: TGTGCCAGCAGCTTCCTGACGGGGGGGCCCCTCCACTTT. It specifies CASSFLTGGPLHF.

This chain joins TRBV12-5 and TRBJ2-7; no definite D call. The length of the CDR3 is 12 residues. V lost 4 bases to trimming and J lost 5 bases, with 9 bases between them. Germline values: CDR1 LGHNT, CDR2 FRNRAP. CDR3 loop: CASGSSGHEQYF. The CDR3 DNA is TGTGCTAGTGGTTCCTCAGGTCACGAGCAGTACTTC. Full variable domain (remainder filled in from reference TRBV12-5 and TRBJ2-7): DARVTQTPRHKVTEMGQEVTMRCQPILGHNTVFWYRQTMMQGLELLAYFRNRAPLDDSGMPKDRFSAEMPDATLATLKIQPSEPRDSAVYFCASGSSGHEQYFGPGTRLTVT.

This sequence joins TRBV13 and TRBJ2-3; D may be TRBD2 (7 bases). The CDR3 contains 15 residues. Trimming took 2 bases from V and 1 from J, leaving 10 bases between them. Germline CDR1 reads PRHDT; CDR2 reads FYEKMQ (reference sequence). CDR3 in amino acids: CASSLRRGRTDTQYF. DNA for the CDR3: TGTGCCAGCAGCTTACGGCGGGGGCGCACAGATACGCAGTATTTT.

The genes are TRBV5-6 and TRBJ1-4; TRBD1 aligns across 8 bases. Germline values: CDR1 SGHDT, CDR2 YYEEEE. Germline trimming cut 0 bases from V and 8 bases from J; bases unmatched to any gene: 6. The CDR3 runs 15 residues. The CDR3 spells CASSLEGTGREKLFF. CDR3 nucleotide sequence: TGTGCCAGCAGCTTGGAGGGGACAGGACGGGAAAAACTGTTTTTT. The whole variable domain, remainder taken from reference TRBV5-6 and TRBJ1-4, is DAGVTQSPTHLIKTRGQQVTLRCSPKSGHDTVSWYQQALGQGPQFIFQYYEEEERQRGNFPDRFSGHQFPNYSSELNVNALLLGDSALYLCASSLEGTGREKLFFGSGTQLSVL.

The V gene is TRBV19, the J gene TRBJ1-1; D is ambiguous. Germline values: CDR1 LNHDA, CDR2 SQIVND (reference sequence). The CDR3 totals 14 residues. V was trimmed by 3 bases and J by 1 base, leaving 9 bases between them. The CDR3 region has the DNA TGTGCCAGTAGTATGTTCGAGGGGAACACTGAAGCTTTCTTT. It translates to CASSMFEGNTEAFF.

This clone has just a few counts. The chain recombines TRBV29-1 with TRBJ2-1; TRBD2 aligns across 9 bases. Germline CDR1 and CDR2: SQVTM and ANQGSEA. V lost 4 bases and J lost 9; bases outside the gene matches: 7. The CDR3 spans 13 residues. The CDR3 bases are TGCAGCGTTGCGGCGGGAGGGCCGGGTGAGCAGTTCTTC. Its translation: CSVAAGGPGEQFF.

This sequence joins TRBV10-3 and TRBJ2-3, with 8 bases lining up with TRBD1. The ends lost 3 bases at V and 5 bases at J; junction bases unmatched: 10. The CDR3 has 16 residues. CDR1 and CDR2 (germline): ENHRY, SYGVKD. CDR3 region: CAISEPSQGAKDTQYF. The CDR3 nucleotides are TGTGCCATCAGTGAACCTTCCCAGGGGGCTAAAGATACGCAGTATTTT.

The chain uses TRBV10-3 and TRBJ2-1; D perhaps matches TRBD2 (7 bases). Between the trimmed V and J ends, which lost 5 bases and 0 bases, there was a span of 14 bases. In germline, CDR1 is ENHRY, CDR2 SYGVKD. There are 16 residues in the CDR3. The CDR3 spells CAISNGGLSSYNEQFF. CDR3 bases: TGTGCCATCAGTAACGGGGGGCTAAGCTCCTACAATGAGCAGTTCTTC.